The rows below give T cell receptor beta chains drawn from one sample of a study of blood T cell repertoires in COVID-19. Generated by immunoSEQ multiplex PCR, the TCRdb table keeps only in-frame clones and is missing some. The table records around 300,000 clones, about four fifths of them present only once. Sample: peripheral blood. The receptor set was obtained from a man aged 30-40 years with active or convalescent COVID-19. Both conserved end residues are part of each CDR3. D genes are given only for firm matches. Size values are once, few and many counts, or a class for expanded clones, and some rows have none.

abundance: .; j_gene: TRBJ1-6; v_gene: TRBV2; d_gene: .; CDR3aa: CASSDGRVYSPLHF; CDR3nt: TGTGCCAGCAGTGACGGCAGGGTGTATTCACCCCTCCACTTT
abundance: .; j_gene: TRBJ1-2; v_gene: TRBV6-5; d_gene: TRBD1; CDR3aa: CASSYSRTGGVGYTF; CDR3nt: TGTGCCAGCAGTTACTCTCGGACAGGGGGCGTTGGCTACACCTTC
abundance: .; j_gene: TRBJ1-2; v_gene: TRBV11-3; d_gene: TRBD1; CDR3aa: CASSRDSATLYGYTF; CDR3nt: TGTGCCAGCAGTAGGGACAGCGCAACCCTCTATGGCTACACCTTC
abundance: .; j_gene: TRBJ2-7; v_gene: TRBV9; d_gene: .; CDR3aa: CASSVVPGVEQYF; CDR3nt: TGTGCCAGCAGCGTAGTACCCGGGGTCGAGCAGTACTTC
abundance: once; j_gene: TRBJ2-7; v_gene: TRBV27; d_gene: TRBD2; CDR3aa: CASRVRGSGRAFSYEQYF; CDR3nt: TGTGCCAGCAGGGTACGGGGTAGCGGGAGGGCCTTCTCCTACGAGCAGTACTTC
abundance: .; j_gene: TRBJ2-3; v_gene: TRBV9; d_gene: TRBD2; CDR3aa: CASTLAGGTDTQYF; CDR3nt: TGTGCCAGTACCCTAGCGGGCGGCACAGATACGCAGTATTTT
abundance: .; j_gene: TRBJ1-3; v_gene: TRBV29-1; d_gene: .; CDR3aa: CSFGTGYGNTIYF; CDR3nt: TGCAGCTTTGGAACGGGGTATGGAAACACCATATATTTT
abundance: .; j_gene: TRBJ2-7; v_gene: TRBV7-9; d_gene: TRBD1; CDR3aa: CASSLGQGAEYEQYF; CDR3nt: TGTGCCAGCAGCCTGGGACAGGGGGCAGAATACGAGCAGTACTTC
abundance: .; j_gene: TRBJ1-2; v_gene: TRBV5-4; d_gene: TRBD1; CDR3aa: CASSSSGTGQTRGYTF; CDR3nt: TGTGCCAGCAGCTCCTCCGGGACAGGCCAAACGAGAGGCTACACCTTC
abundance: .; j_gene: TRBJ2-1; v_gene: TRBV9; d_gene: TRBD2; CDR3aa: CASSVVSSGGNEQFF; CDR3nt: TGTGCCAGCAGCGTAGTGTCCAGCGGGGGCAATGAGCAGTTCTTC
abundance: .; j_gene: TRBJ2-7; v_gene: TRBV5-6; d_gene: .; CDR3aa: CASSANFGAEQYF; CDR3nt: TGTGCCAGCAGCGCCAATTTTGGGGCTGAGCAGTACTTC
abundance: many; j_gene: TRBJ1-2; v_gene: TRBV11-3; d_gene: .; CDR3aa: CASSLARGYRANYGYTF; CDR3nt: TGTGCCAGCAGCTTGGCCCGGGGTTACAGGGCCAACTATGGCTACACCTTC